This TCR beta chain was sequenced in a study of blood T cell repertoires in COVID-19. This table comes from immunoSEQ multiplex PCR, and its TCRdb copy is limited to in-frame clones, with some not included. The sample lists fewer than 150,000 clones, about 90% occurring once. Trimming removed 4 bases from V and 5 bases from J; junction bases left unmatched: 14. The CDR3 length is 17 residues. Germline V gene data show CDR1 as SGHDN and CDR2 as FVKESK. This chain connects TRBV14 to TRBJ2-1; TRBD1 matches 7 bases. The sequenced material came from peripheral blood. The receptor's source is a man aged 50-60 years with active or convalescent COVID-19. The CDR3 DNA follows: TGTGCCAGCAGCCGCCACCCTAGGACAGGCAGGGACAATGAGCAGTTCTTC. Translated, it gives CASSRHPRTGRDNEQFF.